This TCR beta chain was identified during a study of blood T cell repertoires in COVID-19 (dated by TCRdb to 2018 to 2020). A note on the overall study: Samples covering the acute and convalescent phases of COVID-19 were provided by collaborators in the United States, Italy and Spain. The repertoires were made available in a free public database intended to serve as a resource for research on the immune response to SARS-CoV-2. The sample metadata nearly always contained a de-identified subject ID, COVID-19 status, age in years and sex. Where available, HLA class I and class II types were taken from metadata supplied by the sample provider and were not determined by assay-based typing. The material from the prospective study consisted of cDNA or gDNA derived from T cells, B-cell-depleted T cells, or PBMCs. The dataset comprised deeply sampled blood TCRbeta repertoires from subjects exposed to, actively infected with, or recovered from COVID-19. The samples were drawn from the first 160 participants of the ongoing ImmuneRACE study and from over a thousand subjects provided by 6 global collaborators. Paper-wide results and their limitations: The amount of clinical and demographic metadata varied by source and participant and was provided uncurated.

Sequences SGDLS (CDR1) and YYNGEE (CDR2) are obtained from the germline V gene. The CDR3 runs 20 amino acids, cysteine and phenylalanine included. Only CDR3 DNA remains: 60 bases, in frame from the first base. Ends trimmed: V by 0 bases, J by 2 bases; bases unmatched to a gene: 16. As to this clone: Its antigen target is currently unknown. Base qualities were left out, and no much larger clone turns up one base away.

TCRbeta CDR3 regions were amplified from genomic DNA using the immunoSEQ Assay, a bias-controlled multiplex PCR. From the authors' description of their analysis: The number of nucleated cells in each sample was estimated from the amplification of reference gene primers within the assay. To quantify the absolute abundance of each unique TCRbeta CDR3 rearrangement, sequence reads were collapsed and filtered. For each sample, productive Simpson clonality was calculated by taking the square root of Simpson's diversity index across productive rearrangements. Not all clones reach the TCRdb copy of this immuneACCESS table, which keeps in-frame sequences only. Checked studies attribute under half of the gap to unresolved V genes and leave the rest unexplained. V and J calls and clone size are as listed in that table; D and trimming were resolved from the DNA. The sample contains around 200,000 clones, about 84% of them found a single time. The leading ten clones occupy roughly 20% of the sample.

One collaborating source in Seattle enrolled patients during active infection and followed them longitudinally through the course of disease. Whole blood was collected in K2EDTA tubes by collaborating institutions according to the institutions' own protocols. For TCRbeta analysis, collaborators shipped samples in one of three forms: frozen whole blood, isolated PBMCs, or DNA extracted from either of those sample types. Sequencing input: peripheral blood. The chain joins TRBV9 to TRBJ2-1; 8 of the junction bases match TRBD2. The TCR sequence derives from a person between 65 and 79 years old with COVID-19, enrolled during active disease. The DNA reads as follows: TGTGCCAGCAGCGTAGCGCCCAGCGGGGGAGGCCTAGGAACCTACAATGAGCAGTTCTTC. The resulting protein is CASSVAPSGGGLGTYNEQFF.